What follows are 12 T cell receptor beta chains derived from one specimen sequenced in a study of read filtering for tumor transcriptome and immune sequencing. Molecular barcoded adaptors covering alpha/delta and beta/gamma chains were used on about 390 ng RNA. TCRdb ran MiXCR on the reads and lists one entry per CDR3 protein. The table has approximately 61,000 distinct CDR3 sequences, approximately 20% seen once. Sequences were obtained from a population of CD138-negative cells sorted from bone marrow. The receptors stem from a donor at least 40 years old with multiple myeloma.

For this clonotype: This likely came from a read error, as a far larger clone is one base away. The CDR3 nucleotides are TGTGCCACCAGTGGGTTCGGGACAGAGGAGACCCAGTTCTTC. The encoded protein is CATSGFGTEETQFF. The V call is TRBV24-1, the J call TRBJ2-1; 7 bases are shared with TRBD1. The CDR3 consists of 14 residues. V dropped 5 bases and J dropped 13; count of bases not matched to a gene: 13. Germline CDR1 is KGHDR and CDR2 is SFDVKD.

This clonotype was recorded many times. The CDR3 protein is CASSVRAGSETQYF. The DNA of the CDR3 is TGTGCCAGCAGCGTTAGAGCGGGCTCGGAGACCCAGTACTTC. This chain uses TRBV9 with TRBJ2-5, with a weak D call TRBD2 (6 bases). The V end lost 2 bases, the J end lost 5 bases, and 13 bases lay between the germline ends. Germline V gene data show CDR1 as SGDLS and CDR2 as YYNGEE. The CDR3 contains 14 residues. Full variable domain (rest looked up from reference TRBV9 and TRBJ2-5): DSGVTQTPKHLITATGQRVTLRCSPRSGDLSVYWYQQSLDQGLQFLIQYYNGEERAKGNILERFSAQQFPDLHSELNLSSLELGDSALYFCASSVRAGSETQYFGPGTRLLVL.

The CDR3 DNA is TGTGCCAGCAGCCCGACAAGGAGTCGGCACGAGCAGTACTTC. Translated, it gives CASSPTRSRHEQYF. The genes are TRBV28 and TRBJ2-4, with D uncertain. The DNA end is more similar to TRBJ2-7, so the J call may be wrong. CDR1 is MDHEN, CDR2 SYDVKM, per germline. The CDR3 is 14 residues long.

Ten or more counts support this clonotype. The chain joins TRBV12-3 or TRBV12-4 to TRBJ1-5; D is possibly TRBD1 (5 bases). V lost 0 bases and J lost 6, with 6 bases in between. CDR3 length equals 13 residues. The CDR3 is CASSLAQGQPQHF. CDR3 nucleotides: TGTGCCAGCAGTTTAGCGCAGGGTCAGCCCCAGCATTTT.

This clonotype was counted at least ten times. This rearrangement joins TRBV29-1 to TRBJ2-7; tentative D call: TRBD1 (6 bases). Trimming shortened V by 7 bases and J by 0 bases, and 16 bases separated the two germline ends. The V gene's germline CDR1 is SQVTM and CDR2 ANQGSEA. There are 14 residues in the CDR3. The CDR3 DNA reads TGCAGCGCCCAAGGGGGTACCGACTCCTACGAGCAGTACTTC. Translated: CSAQGGTDSYEQYF.

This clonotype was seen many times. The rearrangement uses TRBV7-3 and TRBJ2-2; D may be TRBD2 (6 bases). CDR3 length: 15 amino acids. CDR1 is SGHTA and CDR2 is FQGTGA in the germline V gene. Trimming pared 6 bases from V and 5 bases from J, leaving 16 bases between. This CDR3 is CASRIEAGTTGELFF. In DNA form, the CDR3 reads TGTGCCAGCAGAATCGAAGCGGGTACGACCGGGGAGCTGTTTTTT.

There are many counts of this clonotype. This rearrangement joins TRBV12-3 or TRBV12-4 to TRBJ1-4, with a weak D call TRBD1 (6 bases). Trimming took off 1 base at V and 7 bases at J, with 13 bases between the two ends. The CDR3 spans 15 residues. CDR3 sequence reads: CASSLGGQGGEKLFF. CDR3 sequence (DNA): TGTGCCAGCAGTTTAGGGGGGCAGGGAGGTGAAAAACTGTTTTTT.

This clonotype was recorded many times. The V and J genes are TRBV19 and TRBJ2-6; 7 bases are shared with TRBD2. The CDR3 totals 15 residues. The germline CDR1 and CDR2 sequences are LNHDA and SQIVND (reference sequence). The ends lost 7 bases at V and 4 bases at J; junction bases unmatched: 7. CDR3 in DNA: TGTGCCAGTACGGGAGGAGGCTCCGGGGCCAACGTCCTGACTTTC. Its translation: CASTGGGSGANVLTF.

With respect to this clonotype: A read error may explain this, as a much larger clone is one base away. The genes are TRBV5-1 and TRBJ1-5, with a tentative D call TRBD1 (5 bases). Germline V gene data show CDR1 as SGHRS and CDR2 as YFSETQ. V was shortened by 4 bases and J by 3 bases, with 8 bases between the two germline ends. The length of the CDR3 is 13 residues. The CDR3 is CASSPQDNQPQHF. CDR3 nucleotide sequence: TGCGCCAGCAGCCCACAGGACAATCAGCCCCAGCATTTT.

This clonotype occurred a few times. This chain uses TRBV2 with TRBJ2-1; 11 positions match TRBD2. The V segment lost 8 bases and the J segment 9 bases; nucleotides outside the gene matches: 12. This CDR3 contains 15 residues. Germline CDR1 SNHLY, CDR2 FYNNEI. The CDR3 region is CASRPLAGGLGEQFF. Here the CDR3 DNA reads TGTGCCAGCCGTCCCTTAGCGGGAGGGCTTGGTGAGCAGTTCTTC.

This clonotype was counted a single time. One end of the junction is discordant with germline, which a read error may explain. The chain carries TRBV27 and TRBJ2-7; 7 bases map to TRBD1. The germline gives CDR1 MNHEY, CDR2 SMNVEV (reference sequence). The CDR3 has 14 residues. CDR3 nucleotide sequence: TGTGACAGCAGTTCCGGGACAGCCAGCTACGAGCAGTACTTC. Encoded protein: CDSSSGTASYEQYF.

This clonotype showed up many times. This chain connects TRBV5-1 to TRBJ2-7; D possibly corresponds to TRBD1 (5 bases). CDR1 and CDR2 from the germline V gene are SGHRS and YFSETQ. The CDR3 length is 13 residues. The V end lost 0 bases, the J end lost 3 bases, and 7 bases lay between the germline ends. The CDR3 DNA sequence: TGCGCCAGCAGCTTGGTTGACAGCTACGAGCAGTACTTC. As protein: CASSLVDSYEQYF.